The 2 T cell receptor beta chains given below trace back to one sample, sequenced in a study of beta chain features in type 1 diabetes. Reverse transcribing all isolated RNA meant expressed TCRB transcripts were sequenced. Assay: immunoSEQ multiplex PCR; the TCRdb copy retains only in-frame clones and omits some. The top ten hold 0.028% of the sample, which has roughly 250,000 clones, roughly 22% seen once. The study's findings and limits: Moderate but significant shortening of TCRB CDR3s was recorded in all four CD4+ subsets from Type 1 diabetes patients.

For these receptors, no antigen is known. Sequencing was performed on naive CD4+ T cells from blood. The receptors here all came from a woman aged 40-49 years with type 1 diabetes.

The chain has TRBV13 and TRBJ1-6, with 7 positions matching TRBD1. The CDR3 is 15 amino acids. Germline values: CDR1 PRHDT, CDR2 FYEKMQ (reference sequence). The junction had 3 bases not matched to a gene; V was cut back by 4 bases and J by 3 bases. CDR3 loop: CASSSRDSYNSPLHF. As DNA, the CDR3 is TGTGCCAGCAGCTCGCGGGACAGCTATAATTCACCCCTCCACTTT.

The chain links TRBV28 to TRBJ1-5; 10 nucleotides match TRBD1. Germline CDR1 is MDHEN and CDR2 is SYDVKM. The trim removed 6 bases at V and 9 bases at J, leaving 5 bases unmatched. The CDR3 is made up of 13 amino acids. The CDR3 DNA follows: TGTGCCAGCAGCCTCCGGGACAGGGGGCCCCAGCATTTT. Encoded protein: CASSLRDRGPQHF.